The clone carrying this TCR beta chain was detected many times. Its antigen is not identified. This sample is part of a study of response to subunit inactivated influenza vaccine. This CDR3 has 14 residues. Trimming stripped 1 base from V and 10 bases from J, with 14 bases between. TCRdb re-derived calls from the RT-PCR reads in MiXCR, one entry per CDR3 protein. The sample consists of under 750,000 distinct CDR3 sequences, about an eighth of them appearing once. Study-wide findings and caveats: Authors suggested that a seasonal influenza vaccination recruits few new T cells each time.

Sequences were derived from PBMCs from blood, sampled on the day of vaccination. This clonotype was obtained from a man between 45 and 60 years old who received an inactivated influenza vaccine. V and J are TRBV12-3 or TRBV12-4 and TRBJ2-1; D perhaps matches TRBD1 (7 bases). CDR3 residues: CASSLVSGGNEQFF. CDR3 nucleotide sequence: TGTGCCAGCAGTTTAGTCTCAGGGGGGAACGAGCAGTTCTTC.